This T cell receptor beta chain was sequenced in a study of shared clonotypes between healthy human individuals. Evenly divided among several immunoSEQ plates was the genomic DNA of each subset. Unsorted PBMC samples were amplified in replicate PCRs containing roughly 0.3 ug DNA, about 30,000 T cell genomes. Assay used: immunoSEQ multiplex PCR; TCRdb lists only in-frame clones, some missing. The table lists about 560,000 clones, around 77% of them singletons. The CDR3 has 17 residues. Looked up from germline, CDR1 is SGDLS and CDR2 is YYNGEE. After removal of 0 bases from V and 6 bases from J, the junction contained 10 bases not matched to a gene.

The TCR was taken from a middle-aged woman in good health. Some clones in this sample may be carry-over from other donors' samples. Material: PBMCs. The chain employs TRBV9 and TRBJ1-4; 8 bases fit TRBD1. The CDR3 bases are TGTGCCAGCAGCGTAGCTATCTCGCGGACAGGGCATGAAAAACTGTTTTTT. Translation: CASSVAISRTGHEKLFF. Combining the CDR3 with reference TRBV9 and TRBJ1-4 gives the whole variable domain DSGVTQTPKHLITATGQRVTLRCSPRSGDLSVYWYQQSLDQGLQFLIQYYNGEERAKGNILERFSAQQFPDLHSELNLSSLELGDSALYFCASSVAISRTGHEKLFFGSGTQLSVL.